The text below deals with one T cell receptor beta chain. What it binds is unknown. This sample stems from a study of monozygotic twins with inflammatory bowel disease. CDR3 length: 16 residues. Study conclusions and caveats: Repertoires of patients may have been made more variable by differing immunosuppressive treatments.

Each CDR3 protein gets one entry in TCRdb, which reprocessed the 5' RACE reads and gives no DNA. The sample table sets out under 130,000 distinct CDR3 sequences. The sequencing input was blood. The chain joins TRBV12-3 or TRBV12-4 to TRBJ1-2; as DNA is missing, the TRBD1 call by TCRdb cannot be tested. This receptor was taken from a human donor with ulcerative colitis or Crohn's disease, or a healthy co-twin of an affected twin (not recorded which). CDR3: CASSPGRQGLGYGYTF.